This is a list of T cell receptor beta chains from one sample in a study of identical twins. TCRdb passed the 5' RACE reads through MiXCR, listing each CDR3 protein once. The sample includes about 470,000 distinct CDR3 sequences, 24% of them seen just once. The data were also submitted as part of a second study, on T cells expressing NK-cell markers.

The sequenced material came from CD4+ T cells sorted from blood. The source of these receptors is a woman in her late teens or twenties in good health. Each CDR3 is given with its conserved first and last residue. The order of the fields is V gene, J gene, clone size, CDR3 protein. Expanded clones are given a class, and other clones once, few, many or no size at all.

TRBV5-5	TRBJ2-5	NA	CASSLLLAGGQETQYF
TRBV7-2	TRBJ2-2	NA	CASSGLAGGPGELFF
TRBV5-1	TRBJ2-1	NA	CASSLRTQDNEQFF
TRBV7-2	TRBJ2-7	few	CASSKWGPYEQYF
TRBV7-2	TRBJ2-5	NA	CASSLARERGETQYF
TRBV12-3/TRBV12-4	TRBJ2-1	NA	CAVSPQFF
TRBV29-1	TRBJ2-3	few	CSIRTPGGTQYF
TRBV12-3/TRBV12-4	TRBJ2-7	NA	CASRGFDSLAYEQYF
TRBV5-1	TRBJ2-5	NA	CASSLQSGLRQETQYF
TRBV7-2	TRBJ2-2	few	CASSHSRGAGELFF
TRBV5-1	TRBJ2-1	NA	CASREAGGGEQFF
TRBV5-1	TRBJ2-2	NA	CASKVPGDTGELFF
TRBV9	TRBJ2-7	few	CASSVEAYSSYEQYF
TRBV3-1	TRBJ2-7	NA	CASSRGTSYEQYF
TRBV3-1	TRBJ1-1	NA	CASSQPWGNTEAFF
TRBV9	TRBJ1-1	few	CASSVEPIEDTEAFF
TRBV5-1	TRBJ2-6	NA	CASSWDVGANVLTF
TRBV5-1	TRBJ1-1	few	CASSLGDRVTEAFF
TRBV25-1	TRBJ1-2	NA	CASSEGAGTGEGYTF
TRBV6-1	TRBJ2-1	NA	CASRMGGSNEQFF
TRBV12-3/TRBV12-4	TRBJ1-5	few	CASSPRQANQPQHF
TRBV7-9	TRBJ2-5	few	CASSFKRDVRETQYF
TRBV5-1	TRBJ2-7	NA	CASSYGVGDEQYF
TRBV29-1	TRBJ1-1	NA	CSVAYTEAFF